This T cell receptor (beta chain) was captured by sequencing in a study of blood T cell repertoires in COVID-19. Overall study context: T cells, B-cell-depleted T cells, or PBMCs provided the cDNA or gDNA that served as material.

The CDR3 is 13 residues long. In germline, CDR1 is GTSNPN, CDR2 SVGIG (reference sequence). V was cut by 3 bases and J by 3 bases, with 10 bases left in between. Some clones are missing from TCRdb's copy, which holds only in-frame ones; the method was immunoSEQ multiplex PCR. The table shows approximately 150,000 clones, with about 91% occurring only once. Sequences were obtained from peripheral blood. The TCR comes from a human donor in a cohort sampled during active COVID-19. The V gene is TRBV30, the J gene TRBJ2-3, with D possibly being TRBD1 (5 bases). The DNA of the CDR3 is TGTGCCTGGAGAGGGGCAGGGACAGATACGCAGTATTTT. It is translated as CAWRGAGTDTQYF.